This T cell receptor (beta chain) was sequenced in a study of metastatic and nonmetastatic thyroid tumors. Overall study context: It was across blood and tumor or nodule tissue from malignant and benign thyroid patients that repertoires were compared. Findings and limits, study-wide: When malignant thyroid tumors were compared with benign nodules, TCR beta diversity was reportedly significantly higher in the malignant tumors. This held in both blood and tumor samples.

With regard to this clone: What it binds is unknown.

All patients were untreated before thyroid surgery. V was clipped by 6 bases and J by 9 bases; unmatched bases: 7. The CDR3 length is 12 residues. As originally analysed: Differences in CDR3 between clinicopathological groups were drawn on to build a classifier intended to discriminate distant-metastatic papillary thyroid cancer patients. TCRdb reprocessed the PCR reads using MiXCR. These V and J calls originate from TCRdb's pipeline instead of the authors' own analysis. Among just over 20,000 clones listed, just over 35% were seen once. This chain links TRBV12-3 or TRBV12-4 with TRBJ2-5; 7 positions agree with TRBD1. Sequencing used tumor tissue. The sequence came from a female donor with papillary thyroid cancer or a benign thyroid nodule (not recorded which). Some clones in this sample may be carry-over from other donors' samples. The DNA of the CDR3 is TGTGCCAGCAGGCGACAGGGACGGTCCCAGTACTTC. Residues: CASRRQGRSQYF.